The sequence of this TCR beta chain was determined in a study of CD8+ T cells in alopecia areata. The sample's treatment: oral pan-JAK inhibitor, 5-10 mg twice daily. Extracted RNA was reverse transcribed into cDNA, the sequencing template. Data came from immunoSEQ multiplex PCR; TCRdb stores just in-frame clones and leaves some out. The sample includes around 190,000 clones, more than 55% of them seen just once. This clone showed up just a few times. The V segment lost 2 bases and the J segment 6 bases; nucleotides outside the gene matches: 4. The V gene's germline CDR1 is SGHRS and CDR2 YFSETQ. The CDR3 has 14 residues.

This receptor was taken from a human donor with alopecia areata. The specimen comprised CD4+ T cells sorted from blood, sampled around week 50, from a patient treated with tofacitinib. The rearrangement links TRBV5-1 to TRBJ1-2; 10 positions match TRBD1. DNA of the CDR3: TGCGCCAGCAGCTTATGGGGACAGGGGAATGGCTACACCTTC. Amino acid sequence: CASSLWGQGNGYTF.